This T cell receptor (beta chain) is drawn from a study of breast tumors, draining lymph nodes, adjacent tissues. This clonotype appeared a few times. What it binds is unknown. Given a much more abundant clone one base away, this may be a read error. Study-wide results and limits: The lymph node origin of tumor T cells was framed as consistent with a hypothesis, not demonstrated. Luminal-like breast cancer showed significantly higher tumor–nontumor repertoire similarity than basal-like. Tumor repertoires ranked between lymph nodes and nontumor tissue in diversity, with V and J gene preferences. Findings are consistent with lymph node origin and intratumoral expansion of most tumor T cells.

TCRdb re-called the multiplex PCR reads through MiXCR, storing one row per CDR3 protein. The sample includes some 250,000 distinct CDR3 sequences, roughly a third of them seen just once. The lymph nodes were axillary draining lymph nodes from breast cancer patients. The V and J ends lost 8 bases and 3 bases, in that order; junction bases with no gene match: 6. CDR1 is MNHEY, CDR2 SMNVEV, per germline (reference sequence). The CDR3 runs 16 residues. The specimen was axillary lymph node tissue. The chain links TRBV27 to TRBJ2-3; 15 nucleotides line up with TRBD2. The clonotype comes from a female donor with breast cancer. Some clones in this sample may be carry-over from other donors' samples. The CDR3 loop reads CASGRGTSGRTDTQYF. In nucleotides, the CDR3 is TGTGCCAGCGGGAGAGGGACTAGCGGGAGGACAGATACGCAGTATTTT.